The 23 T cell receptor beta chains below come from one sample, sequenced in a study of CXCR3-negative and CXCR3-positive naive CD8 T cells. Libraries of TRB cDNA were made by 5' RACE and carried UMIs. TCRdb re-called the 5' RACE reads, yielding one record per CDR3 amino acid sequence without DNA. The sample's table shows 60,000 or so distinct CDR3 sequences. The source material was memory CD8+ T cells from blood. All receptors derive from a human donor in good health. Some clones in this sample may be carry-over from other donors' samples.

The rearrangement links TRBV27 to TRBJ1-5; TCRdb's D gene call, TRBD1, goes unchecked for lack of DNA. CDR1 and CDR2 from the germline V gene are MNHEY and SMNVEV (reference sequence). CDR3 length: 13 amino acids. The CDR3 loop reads CASSSYRGQPQHF.

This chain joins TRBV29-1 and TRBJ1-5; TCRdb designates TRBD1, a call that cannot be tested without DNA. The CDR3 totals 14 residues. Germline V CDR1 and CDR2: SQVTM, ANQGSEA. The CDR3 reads CSARGGGLDQPQHF. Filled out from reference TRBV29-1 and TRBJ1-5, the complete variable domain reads SAVISQKPSRDICQRGTSLTIQCQVDSQVTMMFWYRQQPGQSLTLIATANQGSEATYESGFVIDKFPISRPNLTFSTLTVSNMSPEDSSIYLCSARGGGLDQPQHFGDGTRLSIL.

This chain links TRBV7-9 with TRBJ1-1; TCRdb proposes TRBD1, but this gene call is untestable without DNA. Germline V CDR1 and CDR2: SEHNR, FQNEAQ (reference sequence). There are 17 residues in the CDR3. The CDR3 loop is CASSLVEAGGTGTEAFF.

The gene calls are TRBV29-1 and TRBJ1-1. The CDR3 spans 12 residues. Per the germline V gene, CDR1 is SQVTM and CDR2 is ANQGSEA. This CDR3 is CSVDARRDEAFF.

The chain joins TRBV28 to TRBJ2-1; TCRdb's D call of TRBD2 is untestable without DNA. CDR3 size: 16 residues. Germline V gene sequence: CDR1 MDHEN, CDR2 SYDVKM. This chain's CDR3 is CASSLYGGWADNEQFF.

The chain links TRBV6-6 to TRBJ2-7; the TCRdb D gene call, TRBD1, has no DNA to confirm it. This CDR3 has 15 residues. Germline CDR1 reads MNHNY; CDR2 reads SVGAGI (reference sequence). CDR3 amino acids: CASSYPQGQTYEQYF.

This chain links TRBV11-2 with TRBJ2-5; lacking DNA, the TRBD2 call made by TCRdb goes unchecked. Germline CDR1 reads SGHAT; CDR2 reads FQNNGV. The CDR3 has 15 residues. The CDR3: CASSRLAGGQETQYF.

This CDR3 is CASSGTVLPYNEQFF. The chain joins TRBV27 to TRBJ2-1; with no DNA, the TCRdb D assignment of TRBD2 cannot be verified. The germline V gene encodes CDR1 MNHEY and CDR2 SMNVEV (reference sequence). The CDR3 has 15 amino acids.

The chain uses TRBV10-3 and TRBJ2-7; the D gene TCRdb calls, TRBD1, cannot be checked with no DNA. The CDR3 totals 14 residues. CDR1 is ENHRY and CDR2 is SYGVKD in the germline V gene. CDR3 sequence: CAISTTGGVYEQYF.

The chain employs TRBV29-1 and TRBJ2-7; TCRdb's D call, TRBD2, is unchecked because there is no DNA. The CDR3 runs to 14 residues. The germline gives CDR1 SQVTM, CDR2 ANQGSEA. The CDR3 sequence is CSVEVRAGTYEQYF.

The chain's CDR3 is CASTPDRGSEQFF. The V call is TRBV7-3, the J call TRBJ2-1; no DNA is available, so the TRBD1 call from TCRdb remains unchecked. CDR1 SGHTA and CDR2 FQGTGA come from the germline V gene. The CDR3 is 13 residues long.

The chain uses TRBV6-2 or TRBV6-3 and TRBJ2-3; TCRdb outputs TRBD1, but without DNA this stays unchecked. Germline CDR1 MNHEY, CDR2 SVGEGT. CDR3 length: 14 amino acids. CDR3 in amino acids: CASTPRTGADTQYF.

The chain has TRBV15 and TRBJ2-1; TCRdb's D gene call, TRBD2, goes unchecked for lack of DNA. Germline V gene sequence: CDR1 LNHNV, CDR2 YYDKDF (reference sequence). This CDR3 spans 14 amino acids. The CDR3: CATSSPVGYNEQFF.

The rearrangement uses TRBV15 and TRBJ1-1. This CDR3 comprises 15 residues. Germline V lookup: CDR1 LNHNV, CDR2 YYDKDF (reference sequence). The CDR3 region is CATSRDGGANTEAFF.

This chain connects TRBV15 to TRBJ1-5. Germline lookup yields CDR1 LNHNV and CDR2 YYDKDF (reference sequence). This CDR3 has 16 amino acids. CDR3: CATSRAEGYSNQPQHF.

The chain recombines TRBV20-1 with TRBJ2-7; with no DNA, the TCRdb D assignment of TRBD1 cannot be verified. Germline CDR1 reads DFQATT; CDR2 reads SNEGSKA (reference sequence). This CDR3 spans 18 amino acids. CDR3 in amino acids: CSARDWGLAGGEAYEQYF.

CDR3 sequence: CASSPREMSTDTQYF. The gene calls are TRBV7-9 and TRBJ2-3; absent DNA, TCRdb's TRBD1 call cannot be checked. Looked up from germline, CDR1 is SEHNR and CDR2 is FQNEAQ (reference sequence). CDR3 length: 15 amino acids. The full variable domain, with the rest looked up from reference TRBV7-9 and TRBJ2-3, is DTGVSQNPRHKITKRGQNVTFRCDPISEHNRLYWYRQTLGQGPEFLTYFQNEAQLEKSRLLSDRFSAERPKGSFSTLEIQRTEQGDSAMYLCASSPREMSTDTQYFGPGTRLTVL.

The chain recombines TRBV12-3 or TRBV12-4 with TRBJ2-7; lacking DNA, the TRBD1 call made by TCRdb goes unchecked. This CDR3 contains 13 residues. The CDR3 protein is CASSRGQISEQYF.

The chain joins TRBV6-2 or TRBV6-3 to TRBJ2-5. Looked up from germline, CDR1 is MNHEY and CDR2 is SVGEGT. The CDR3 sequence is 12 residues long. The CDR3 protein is CARELGQETQYF.

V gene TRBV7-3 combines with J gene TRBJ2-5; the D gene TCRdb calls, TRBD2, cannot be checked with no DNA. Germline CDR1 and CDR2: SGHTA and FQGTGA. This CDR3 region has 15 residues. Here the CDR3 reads CASSLSGGTQETQYF.

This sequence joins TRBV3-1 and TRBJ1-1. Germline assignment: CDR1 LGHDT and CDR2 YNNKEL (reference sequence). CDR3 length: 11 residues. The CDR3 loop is CASIKNTEAFF.

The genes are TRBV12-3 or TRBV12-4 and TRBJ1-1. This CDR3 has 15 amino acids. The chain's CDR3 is CASNNHLTRNTEAFF.

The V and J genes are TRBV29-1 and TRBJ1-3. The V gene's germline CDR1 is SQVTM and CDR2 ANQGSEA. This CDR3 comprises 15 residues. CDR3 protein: CSVEVGSGSGNTIYF.